Sequencing of this T cell receptor (beta chain) was carried out in a study of long-term antiretroviral therapy in people with HIV. Study in general: There is a gap of about a decade between the earliest samples and the later 2015 immediate-ART recommendation. General observations from the study: Clonal expansions arising prior to ART prevailed in the repertoire at every time point. Blood in the study was drawn between about 2003 and 2017, possibly under older ART regimens, which may be less effective than current ones.

Trimming took 5 bases from V and 0 from J, leaving 7 bases between them. CDR3 size: 13 residues. The germline CDR1 and CDR2 sequences are SGHNT and YENEEA. Comment on this clone: Its antigen is unidentified.

immunoSEQ v3.0 was run at survey level. Each sample had sequencing targeting roughly 40,000-50,000 T-cell genomes. Data came from immunoSEQ multiplex PCR; TCRdb stores just in-frame clones and leaves some out. This table holds about 25,000 clones, 70% to 90% found once. The TCR comes from a man in his fifties with HIV. This chain connects TRBV11-3 to TRBJ1-1; the D gene is possibly TRBD1 (5 bases). This material consisted of unsorted PBMCs, taken 1.2 years after starting antiretroviral therapy. CDR3 nucleotides: TGTGCCAGCAGCCGAGGGGTGAACACTGAAGCTTTCTTT. It codes for CASSRGVNTEAFF.